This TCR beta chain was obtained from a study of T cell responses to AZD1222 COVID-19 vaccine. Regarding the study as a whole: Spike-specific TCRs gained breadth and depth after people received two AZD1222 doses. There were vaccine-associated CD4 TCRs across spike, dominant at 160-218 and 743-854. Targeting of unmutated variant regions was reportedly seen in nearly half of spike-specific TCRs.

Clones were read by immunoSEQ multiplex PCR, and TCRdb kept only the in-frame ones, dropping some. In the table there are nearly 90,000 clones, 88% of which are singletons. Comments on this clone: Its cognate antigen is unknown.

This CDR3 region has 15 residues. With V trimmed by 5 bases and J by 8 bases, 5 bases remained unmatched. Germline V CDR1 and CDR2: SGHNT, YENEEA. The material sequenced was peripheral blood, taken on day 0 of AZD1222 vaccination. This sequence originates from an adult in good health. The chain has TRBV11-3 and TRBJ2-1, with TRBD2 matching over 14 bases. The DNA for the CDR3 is TGTGCCAGCAGCCCGGGACTAGCGGGAGTGGATGAGCAGTTCTTC. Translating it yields CASSPGLAGVDEQFF.